These 32 T cell receptor beta chains originate from one sample sequenced in a study of shared clonotypes between healthy human individuals. Clones were read by immunoSEQ multiplex PCR, and TCRdb kept only the in-frame ones, dropping some. Of around 99,000 clones in the sample, almost 70% were seen once. Material: memory CD8+ T cells sorted from blood. Subset described: CD45RO+ cells pooled with CCR7-negative TemRA cells. The receptors were gathered from a young man in good health.

The chain couples TRBV18 to TRBJ2-7, with D perhaps TRBD2 (6 bases). Germline V CDR1 and CDR2: KGHSH, LQKENI. Trimming shortened V by 3 bases and J by 3 bases, and 18 bases separated the two germline ends. The CDR3 extends over 16 amino acids. CDR3 in amino acids: CASSPREGATSYEQYF. CDR3 nucleotide sequence: TGTGCCAGCTCACCGCGGGAAGGCGCAACCAGCTACGAGCAGTACTTC.

This chain connects TRBV14 to TRBJ2-5, with D possibly TRBD1 on 6 matching bases. The V and J ends lost 5 bases and 4 bases respectively, with 17 bases between them. CDR1 SGHDN and CDR2 FVKESK come from the germline V gene. This CDR3 has 15 residues. In DNA, the CDR3 is TGTGCCAGCAGCAAAGGGCACAGGGTCATAGAGACCCAGTACTTC. It specifies CASSKGHRVIETQYF.

The chain employs TRBV27 and TRBJ1-5, with D tentatively TRBD1 (5 bases). In germline, CDR1 is MNHEY, CDR2 SMNVEV (reference sequence). This CDR3 comprises 13 residues. V lost 8 bases and J lost 6, with 14 bases in between. The CDR3 nucleotides are TGTGCCAGCGCAGACAGTTTTGTTCAGCCCCAGCATTTT. Amino acid sequence: CASADSFVQPQHF.

The V gene is TRBV6-5, the J gene TRBJ1-5; perhaps TRBD1 as D (6 bases). The CDR3 length is 12 residues. Trimming shortened V by 10 bases and J by 7 bases, and 14 bases separated the two germline ends. Germline V gives CDR1 MNHEY, CDR2 SVGAGI. CDR3 amino acids: CAIGGQGQPQHF. DNA for the CDR3: TGTGCCATCGGGGGGCAGGGGCAGCCCCAGCATTTT.

The chain's CDR3 is CASSLGQTGAETQYF. CDR3 coding DNA: TGTGCCAGCAGCTTGGGCCAGACAGGAGCAGAGACCCAGTACTTC. This chain links TRBV7-9 with TRBJ2-5; D perhaps matches TRBD1 (6 bases). CDR1 is SEHNR, CDR2 FQNEAQ, per germline (reference sequence). V was clipped by 3 bases and J by 4 bases, with 15 bases between them. The CDR3 runs to 15 residues. Full variable domain (rest looked up from reference TRBV7-9 and TRBJ2-5): DTGVSQNPRHKITKRGQNVTFRCDPISEHNRLYWYRQTLGQGPEFLTYFQNEAQLEKSRLLSDRFSAERPKGSFSTLEIQRTEQGDSAMYLCASSLGQTGAETQYFGPGTRLLVL.

The genes are TRBV13 and TRBJ2-7, with D tentatively TRBD1 (6 bases). V was cut by 4 bases and J by 2 bases, with 15 bases left in between. The germline V gene encodes CDR1 PRHDT and CDR2 FYEKMQ (reference sequence). This CDR3 spans 15 amino acids. The CDR3: CASSSRRRDTYEQYF. CDR3 DNA sequence: TGTGCCAGCAGCTCTCGCCGCAGGGACACCTACGAGCAGTACTTC. Variable domain in full (rest from reference TRBV13 and TRBJ2-7): AAGVIQSPRHLIKEKRETATLKCYPIPRHDTVYWYQQGPGQDPQFLISFYEKMQSDKGSIPDRFSAQQFSDYHSELNMSSLELGDSALYFCASSSRRRDTYEQYFGPGTRLTVT.

This chain joins TRBV6-1 and TRBJ1-1, with D possibly being TRBD1 (6 bases). The CDR3 consists of 15 residues. Germline V gene sequence: CDR1 MNHNS, CDR2 SASEGT. V lost 1 base and J lost 7, with 16 bases in between. CDR3 residues: CASSEGGGGGNEAFF. The CDR3 bases are TGTGCCAGCAGTGAAGGTGGAGGGGGTGGTAATGAAGCTTTCTTT.

V is TRBV28 and J is TRBJ1-4, with D unclear. Germline lookup yields CDR1 MDHEN and CDR2 SYDVKM. This CDR3 region has 11 residues. V lost 5 bases and J lost 13, with 11 bases in between. CDR3: CASSPIRGLFF. CDR3 DNA sequence: TGTGCCAGCAGTCCCATTCGAGGACTGTTTTTT.

This clone has just a few counts. V and J are TRBV28 and TRBJ2-1; TRBD2 matches 9 bases. V trimming: 6 bases; J trimming: 3 bases; junction bases outside the gene matches: 9. CDR3 length: 16 residues. Germline V gives CDR1 MDHEN, CDR2 SYDVKM. The CDR3 spells CASSPLTSGYYNEQFF. The CDR3 nucleotides are TGTGCCAGCAGCCCCCTTACTAGCGGGTACTACAATGAGCAGTTCTTC.

This clone has a handful of counts. In DNA, the CDR3 is TGTGCCACCACCTGGGACGGAAGAAACACCGGGGAGCTGTTTTTT. Residues: CATTWDGRNTGELFF. J is TRBJ2-2 and V is TRBV2; possibly TRBD1 or TRBD2 for D (5 bases each). Trimming took off 10 bases at V and 2 bases at J, with 17 bases between the two ends. CDR3 length equals 15 residues. Per the germline V gene, CDR1 is SNHLY and CDR2 is FYNNEI.

V and J are TRBV12-5 and TRBJ1-2, with unresolved D. The V and J ends lost 1 base and 4 bases respectively, with 4 bases between them. Germline V CDR1 and CDR2: LGHNT, FRNRAP. This CDR3 is built from 12 residues. CDR3 protein: CASGLAPYGYTF. CDR3 DNA sequence: TGTGCTAGTGGTTTGGCACCCTATGGCTACACCTTC.

The chain couples TRBV7-9 to TRBJ2-7; 8 nucleotides match TRBD2. Germline loops: CDR1 SEHNR, CDR2 FQNEAQ (reference sequence). The CDR3 loop spans 16 amino acids. The V and J ends lost 4 bases and 0 bases, in that order; junction bases with no gene match: 8. The CDR3 sequence is CASSSWGSGSSYEQYF. The DNA of the CDR3 is TGTGCCAGCAGCTCCTGGGGGAGCGGGAGCTCCTACGAGCAGTACTTC.

V is TRBV7-2 and J is TRBJ2-5; TRBD2 is a possible D gene (6 bases). The CDR3 covers 14 residues. Germline loops: CDR1 SGHTA, CDR2 FQGNSA. V lost 2 bases, J lost 5 bases, and 12 bases lay in between. The CDR3 is CASSLFGGSETQYF. The DNA for the CDR3 is TGTGCCAGCAGCTTATTCGGGGGTTCGGAGACCCAGTACTTC.

Comment on this clone: A much larger clone sits a single nucleotide away, making a read error possible. The CDR3 loop is CASSLWALVNTEAFF. DNA for the CDR3: TGTGCCAGCAGCTTGTGGGCTTTGGTGAACACTGAAGCTTTCTTT. The V call is TRBV7-9, the J call TRBJ1-1; no definite D call. CDR1 is SEHNR and CDR2 is FQNEAQ in the germline V gene (reference sequence). This CDR3 contains 15 residues. Trimming removed 3 bases from V and 0 bases from J, with 11 bases in between.

A few counts support this clone. The rearrangement links TRBV29-1 to TRBJ1-2, with 8 bases identical to TRBD1. Losses at the gene ends were 6 bases for V and 8 bases for J; bases not matched to a gene: 20. The length of the CDR3 is 16 residues. CDR1 and CDR2 from the germline V gene are SQVTM and ANQGSEA. Here the CDR3 DNA reads TGCAGCGTGGACGTGGACAGGGCGGGCCCGTATGGAGGCTACACCTTC. It codes for CSVDVDRAGPYGGYTF.

This clone has only one observation. This sequence joins TRBV7-8 and TRBJ1-1; the D gene is possibly TRBD1 (5 bases). This CDR3 has 14 residues. CDR1 is SGHVS and CDR2 is FQNEAQ in the germline V gene. Trimming cost V 5 bases and J 1 base, with 11 bases left between them. This CDR3 reads CASSRRERNTEAFF. Written as DNA, the CDR3 is TGTGCCAGCAGCCGCAGGGAAAGGAACACTGAAGCTTTCTTT.

The rearrangement links TRBV27 to TRBJ2-1, with 9 bases matching TRBD2. Germline CDR1 is MNHEY and CDR2 is SMNVEV (reference sequence). V lost 3 bases and J lost 8; bases outside the gene matches: 11. The CDR3 contains 16 residues. CDR3 loop: CASSLSGGRGFDEQFF. For the CDR3, the DNA is TGTGCCAGCAGTTTGTCCGGCGGGAGGGGGTTTGATGAGCAGTTCTTC.

As for this clone: Other DNA sequences of this sample code for an identical CDR3. The chain combines TRBV7-8 with TRBJ2-1; D may correspond to TRBD1 or TRBD2 (5 bases each). Germline V gene lookup returns CDR1 SGHVS and CDR2 FQNEAQ. This CDR3 contains 15 residues. The germline V and J ends were trimmed by 4 bases and 1 base, with 11 bases remaining between them. The CDR3 here is CASSSGPSSYNEQFF. DNA for the CDR3: TGTGCCAGCAGCTCGGGACCCAGTTCCTACAATGAGCAGTTCTTC.

This chain uses TRBV28 with TRBJ2-2; 9 nucleotides agree with TRBD2. Trimming at V came to 4 bases and at J to 0 bases, leaving 6 bases not matched to a gene. This CDR3 comprises 17 residues. Germline loops: CDR1 MDHEN, CDR2 SYDVKM. The CDR3 region is CASSSSRLAANTGELFF. The CDR3 nucleotides read TGTGCCAGCAGTTCCTCCAGACTAGCGGCGAACACCGGGGAGCTGTTTTTT.

The chain couples TRBV28 to TRBJ2-7; D is ambiguous. Trimming removed 7 bases from V and 0 bases from J, with 19 bases in between. In germline, CDR1 is MDHEN, CDR2 SYDVKM. This CDR3 region has 16 residues. This CDR3 reads CASTQTYGFSSYEQYF. CDR3 sequence (DNA): TGTGCCAGCACCCAGACGTATGGCTTTAGCTCCTACGAGCAGTACTTC.

For the CDR3, the DNA is TGCAGCGTTGGGGGACTAGCGGAGATAGGCACAGATACGCAGTATTTT. It specifies CSVGGLAEIGTDTQYF. The chain joins TRBV29-1 to TRBJ2-3, with 11 nucleotides matching TRBD2. The CDR3 consists of 16 residues. Trimming took 4 bases from V and 1 from J; bases not matched to a gene: 7. Germline lookup yields CDR1 SQVTM and CDR2 ANQGSEA.

The J gene is TRBJ2-7, the V gene TRBV7-8; D gene uncertain. The V gene lost 5 bases and the J gene lost 2 bases, with 10 bases spanning the gap. Germline CDR1 and CDR2: SGHVS and FQNEAQ. This CDR3 comprises 13 residues. CDR3 coding DNA: TGTGCCAGCAGCCACTCGGAAACCTACGAGCAGTACTTC. This encodes CASSHSETYEQYF.

This clone was recorded once. V usage is TRBV7-2 and J usage is TRBJ2-5; TRBD2 matches 10 bases. Trimming removed 5 bases from V and 0 bases from J; junction bases left unmatched: 9. This CDR3 has 17 amino acids. Germline V gene data show CDR1 as SGHTA and CDR2 as FQGNSA. CDR3 in DNA: TGTGCCAGCAGCCCTCCACCCGGGACTAGCGACCAAGAGACCCAGTACTTC. It translates to CASSPPPGTSDQETQYF.

V usage is TRBV5-6 and J usage is TRBJ2-2; 7 nucleotides line up with TRBD1. Germline CDR1 SGHDT, CDR2 YYEEEE. This CDR3 is built from 18 residues. V lost 0 bases, J lost 1 base, and 9 bases stayed unmatched. CDR3 sequence (DNA): TGTGCCAGCAGCTTGGTGGGTGTAGGGGGCTGGAACACCGGGGAGCTGTTTTTT. It is translated as CASSLVGVGGWNTGELFF.

This chain uses TRBV5-1 with TRBJ2-3, with a tentative D call TRBD1 (6 bases). Germline V gene lookup returns CDR1 SGHRS and CDR2 YFSETQ. This CDR3 is 15 amino acids long. Trimming took 0 bases from V and 1 from J, leaving 9 bases between them. The CDR3 spells CASSLVGAGTDTQYF. CDR3 DNA sequence: TGCGCCAGCAGCTTGGTGGGGGCTGGCACAGATACGCAGTATTTT. Complete variable domain (other parts from reference TRBV5-1 and TRBJ2-3): KAGVTQTPRYLIKTRGQQVTLSCSPISGHRSVSWYQQTPGQGLQFLFEYFSETQRNKGNFPGRFSGRQFSNSRSEMNVSTLELGDSALYLCASSLVGAGTDTQYFGPGTRLTVL.

The V and J genes are TRBV19 and TRBJ1-1, with 7 bases lining up with TRBD1. The CDR3 has 15 amino acids. V shed 7 bases, J shed 1 base, and the junction held 9 bases outside the gene matches. CDR1 and CDR2 from the germline V gene are LNHDA and SQIVND (reference sequence). CDR3 DNA sequence: TGTGCCAGTAACAGGGGCTTGGTCGCGAACACTGAAGCTTTCTTT. Its translation: CASNRGLVANTEAFF.

This clone was detected once. The chain recombines TRBV27 with TRBJ2-1; 7 bases are shared with TRBD2. The CDR3 has 15 amino acids. Trimming removed 3 bases from V and 3 bases from J; junction bases left unmatched: 5. Germline V gene lookup returns CDR1 MNHEY and CDR2 SMNVEV (reference sequence). Here the CDR3 reads CASSLKTSDYNEQFF. CDR3 nucleotides: TGTGCCAGCAGTTTGAAAACTAGCGACTACAATGAGCAGTTCTTC.

This chain links TRBV6-4 with TRBJ2-3; the D gene is possibly TRBD2 (5 bases). Germline CDR1 MRHNA, CDR2 SNTAGT. V was shortened by 0 bases and J by 3 bases, with 10 bases between the two germline ends. This CDR3 is 15 amino acids long. The CDR3 here is CASSDSAGVTDTQYF. The CDR3 nucleotides read TGTGCCAGCAGTGACTCGGCGGGTGTGACAGATACGCAGTATTTT.

The V gene is TRBV4-3, the J gene TRBJ2-2, with D perhaps matching TRBD1 or TRBD2 (6 bases each). This CDR3 has 20 amino acids. Germline assignment: CDR1 LGHNA and CDR2 YSLEER. The V end was cut by 0 bases, the J end by 4 bases, with 24 bases between. CDR3 DNA sequence: TGCGCCAGCAGCCAAGACCGCGCTGGCATGTCGGGGGCGGGCACCGGGGAGCTGTTTTTT. This codes for CASSQDRAGMSGAGTGELFF.

This clone occurred a few times. The chain links TRBV5-6 to TRBJ2-6; D perhaps matches TRBD1 (6 bases). Trimming removed 0 bases at V and 0 bases at J, with 13 bases between. The V gene's germline CDR1 is SGHDT and CDR2 YYEEEE. The CDR3 is made up of 18 amino acids. The CDR3, as DNA: TGTGCCAGCAGCTTGGTCGGACAGCTCAGCTCTGGGGCCAACGTCCTGACTTTC. Its protein is CASSLVGQLSSGANVLTF. Full variable domain (remainder filled in from reference TRBV5-6 and TRBJ2-6): DAGVTQSPTHLIKTRGQQVTLRCSPKSGHDTVSWYQQALGQGPQFIFQYYEEEERQRGNFPDRFSGHQFPNYSSELNVNALLLGDSALYLCASSLVGQLSSGANVLTFGAGSRLTVL.

V is TRBV28 and J is TRBJ1-3, with TRBD1 as a possible D gene (5 bases). CDR1 and CDR2 from the germline V gene are MDHEN and SYDVKM. V lost 2 bases and J 0 bases, leaving 14 bases between the germline ends. CDR3 length: 17 amino acids. CDR3 in DNA: TGTGCCAGCAGTTTACTCAACAGGAGACTCTCTGGAAACACCATATATTTT. Translating it yields CASSLLNRRLSGNTIYF.

The chain recombines TRBV27 with TRBJ2-1, with a weak D call TRBD1 (5 bases). Germline values: CDR1 MNHEY, CDR2 SMNVEV (reference sequence). The CDR3 spans 13 residues. V was shortened by 6 bases and J by 7 bases, with 13 bases between the two germline ends. Written as DNA, the CDR3 is TGTGCCAGCAGCCCTCAGGGTTGGAATGAGCAGTTCTTC. This codes for CASSPQGWNEQFF.